These T cell receptor beta chains were read from a single sample in a study of blood T cell repertoires in COVID-19. Using immunoSEQ multiplex PCR, the repertoire was profiled, and TCRdb retains in-frame clones only, with some absent. This sample has hundreds of thousands of clones; approximately 85% occur once, and the top ten carry around 7.8%. Specimen: peripheral blood. Receptors originate from a human donor in a cohort sampled during active COVID-19. CDR3s include the opening cysteine and the closing phenylalanine or tryptophan. A D gene is named only where the DNA matches it firmly. Clone sizes are given selectively: once, few, many, or a class where the clone is expanded.

V,D,size,J,DNA,CDR3
TRBV6-5,.,.,TRBJ1-1,TGTGCCAGCAGTTACACTCTCTGGACTGAAGCTTTCTTT,CASSYTLWTEAFF
TRBV7-8,.,.,TRBJ2-3,TGTGCCAGCAGCTCGACAGATACGCAGTATTTT,CASSSTDTQYF
TRBV6-5,TRBD1,few,TRBJ1-1,TGTGCCAGCAGTACCACAGGGGGCGGTAACTCTGAAGCTTTCTTT,CASSTTGGGNSEAFF
TRBV12-5,.,.,TRBJ1-2,TGTGCTAGTGGACTAAGGGGCTACGGCTACACCTTC,CASGLRGYGYTF
TRBV24-1,TRBD1,few,TRBJ2-1,TGTGCCACCAGTGATTACGGGACAGGGGTATACGGTGAGCAGTTCTTC,CATSDYGTGVYGEQFF
TRBV6-4,TRBD1,.,TRBJ2-1,TGTGCCAGCAGTGACTCATCTTTAGGGACAGAAAAATACAATGAGCAGTTCTTC,CASSDSSLGTEKYNEQFF
TRBV7-9,TRBD1,.,TRBJ2-3,TGTGCCAGCAGCTTGGGACAGGAGGAAGATACGCAGTATTTT,CASSLGQEEDTQYF
TRBV25-1,.,many,TRBJ1-2,TGTGCCAGCAGTAACAGGAGTTCTGGCTATGGCTACACCTTC,CASSNRSSGYGYTF
TRBV27,.,.,TRBJ2-3,TGTGCCAGCAGTTGGAGAGATACGCAGTATTTT,CASSWRDTQYF
TRBV24-1,.,.,TRBJ1-2,TGTGCCACCAGTGATTTTGGCCATAACTATGGCTACACCTTC,CATSDFGHNYGYTF
TRBV9,TRBD2,.,TRBJ2-3,TGTGCCAGCAGCGCTCTAGCGGGAGGTTTTCAGGCGCAGTATTTT,CASSALAGGFQAQYF
TRBV13,TRBD1,.,TRBJ1-2,TGTGCCAGCAGCCGACAGGGGCGACTAACCTATGGCTACACCTTC,CASSRQGRLTYGYTF
TRBV9,.,.,TRBJ2-2,TGTGCCAGCAGCGATGACTACACCGGGGAGCTGTTTTTT,CASSDDYTGELFF
TRBV30,.,.,TRBJ2-5,TGTGCCTGGAGTGTCCGAGAGACCCAGTACTTC,CAWSVRETQYF
TRBV12-3/TRBV12-4,TRBD1,many,TRBJ1-1,TGTGCCAGCACCTTACAGGGACAGCCTGAAGCTTTCTTT,CASTLQGQPEAFF
TRBV18,TRBD1,.,TRBJ1-1,TGTGCCAGCTCAGAGGACAGGGGGCGCCCGAACACTGAAGCTTTCTTT,CASSEDRGRPNTEAFF
TRBV27,TRBD1,.,TRBJ2-7,TGTGCCAGCAGTGGACAGGGGTCGAGGGACGAGCAGTACTTC,CASSGQGSRDEQYF
TRBV5-1,TRBD2,.,TRBJ2-3,TGCGCCAGCAGCGTGGGCGGGGGGGGAGATACGCAGTATTTT,CASSVGGGGDTQYF
TRBV9,TRBD1,.,TRBJ2-7,TGTGCCAGCAGCACTGGACAGGGACGTTTGGGCGAGCAGTACTTC,CASSTGQGRLGEQYF
TRBV6-5,.,once,TRBJ1-5,TGTGCCAGCAGTCGGACAGCCGGCAATCAGCCCCAGCATTTT,CASSRTAGNQPQHF
TRBV5-1,.,.,TRBJ1-1,TGCGCCAGCAGCTCCGGGACTATGAACACTGAAGCTTTCTTT,CASSSGTMNTEAFF
TRBV10-3,TRBD1,.,TRBJ2-1,TGTGCCATCAGCGGACAGGGAAGGAATGAGCAGTTCTTC,CAISGQGRNEQFF
TRBV3-1/TRBV3-2,TRBD1,.,TRBJ1-1,TGTGCCAGCAGCCAAGGACAGGGGCGCACTGAAGCTTTCTTT,CASSQGQGRTEAFF
TRBV7-3,.,.,TRBJ1-1,TGTGCCAGCAGCGCAGGACAAAATACTGAAGCTTTCTTT,CASSAGQNTEAFF
TRBV7-9,TRBD2,.,TRBJ2-3,TGTGCCAGCAGCTTAGCCCCGGGACTAAACCTCGATACGCAGTATTTT,CASSLAPGLNLDTQYF
TRBV7-2,.,.,TRBJ2-2,TGTGCCAGCAGCTCCCAAGGAGGGACCGGGGAGCTGTTTTTT,CASSSQGGTGELFF
TRBV11-2,TRBD1,.,TRBJ2-7,TGTGCCAGCAGCTTGGACAGGGCCTACGAGCAGTACTTC,CASSLDRAYEQYF